Below are 8 T cell receptor beta chains sequenced from a single sample in a study of blood T cells in healthy people across ages. Through a sample-barcoded 5' primer and a J-beta primer mix, a second PCR was run for about 7 to 12 cycles. TCRdb used MiXCR to reprocess the 5' RACE reads, holding one entry per CDR3 protein. The sample records some 1.5 million distinct CDR3 sequences, 35% to 45% being singletons. The material sequenced was blood. All receptors derive from a woman in her late teens or twenties in good health.

A few counts support this clonotype. This sequence joins TRBV28 and TRBJ1-2, with 7 bases identical to TRBD1. The CDR3 has 13 amino acids. The V gene end was trimmed by 2 bases and the J gene end by 8 bases; junction bases not matched to a gene: 5. Germline CDR1 MDHEN, CDR2 SYDVKM. The CDR3 here is CASSLSDRAGYTF. CDR3 nucleotides: TGTGCCAGCAGTTTAAGCGACAGGGCCGGCTACACCTTC.

The V call is TRBV27, the J call TRBJ1-2, with 8 positions matching TRBD1. The V gene end was trimmed by 5 bases and the J gene end by 2 bases; junction bases not matched to a gene: 13. The germline CDR1 and CDR2 sequences are MNHEY and SMNVEV (reference sequence). CDR3 length: 17 residues. The CDR3 DNA sequence: TGTGCCAGCAGTCCTCATTTACTGGACAGGGTGAACTATGGCTACACCTTC. Translation: CASSPHLLDRVNYGYTF.

The CDR3 DNA follows: TGTGCCAGCAGCAATGGAACCTCCTACGAGCAGTACTTC. Encoded protein: CASSNGTSYEQYF. The chain joins TRBV21-1 to TRBJ2-7. TRBV21-1 is reported as a pseudogene. This CDR3 spans 13 amino acids.

This clonotype turned up a few times. This sequence joins TRBV6-2 or TRBV6-3 and TRBJ2-7, with a tentative D call TRBD2 (6 bases). Trimming removed 0 bases from V and 4 bases from J, with 10 bases in between. Per germline, CDR1 MNHEY and CDR2 SVGEGT. The CDR3 length is 14 residues. Here the CDR3 DNA reads TGTGCCAGCAGTTACTCCGGGACTCGGTACGAGCAGTACTTC. Its translation: CASSYSGTRYEQYF.

Only a few counts were recorded for this clonotype. The chain employs TRBV6-2 or TRBV6-3 and TRBJ2-1, with 9 bases aligning to TRBD2. CDR1 MNHEY and CDR2 SVGEGT come from the germline V gene. J was trimmed by 3 bases and V by 2 bases; bases with no gene match: 5. The CDR3 is made up of 16 amino acids. The CDR3 sequence: CASSYGGGADYNEQFF. The CDR3 nucleotides are TGTGCCAGCAGTTACGGCGGGGGGGCCGACTACAATGAGCAGTTCTTC.

As concerns this clonotype: A much larger clone lies one base from this, so it may be a read error. The rearrangement links TRBV7-9 to TRBJ1-2; no clear D gene. V was clipped by 4 bases and J by 8 bases, with 8 bases between them. CDR1 and CDR2 from the germline V gene are SEHNR and FQNEAQ (reference sequence). The CDR3 has 11 amino acids. The DNA of the CDR3 is TGTGCCAGCAGCTCCGTTGGGGGCTACACCTTC. Its protein product is CASSSVGGYTF.

The CDR3 coding sequence is TGTGCCAGCAGCTTGACCAGGGGCGCCAGCTCCTACGAGCAGTACTTC. Translation: CASSLTRGASSYEQYF. The chain joins TRBV7-9 to TRBJ2-7; TRBD1 is a possible D gene (6 bases). V lost 3 bases and J 0 bases, leaving 15 bases between the germline ends. Germline V gene data show CDR1 as SEHNR and CDR2 as FQNEAQ (reference sequence). This CDR3 spans 16 amino acids.

V usage is TRBV6-5 and J usage is TRBJ2-3; D uncertain. Germline values: CDR1 MNHEY, CDR2 SVGAGI. This CDR3 has 14 amino acids. V was shortened by 2 bases and J by 2 bases, with 8 bases between the two germline ends. Here the CDR3 reads CASSYGVYTDTQYF. DNA of the CDR3: TGTGCCAGCAGTTACGGGGTCTACACAGATACGCAGTATTTT.